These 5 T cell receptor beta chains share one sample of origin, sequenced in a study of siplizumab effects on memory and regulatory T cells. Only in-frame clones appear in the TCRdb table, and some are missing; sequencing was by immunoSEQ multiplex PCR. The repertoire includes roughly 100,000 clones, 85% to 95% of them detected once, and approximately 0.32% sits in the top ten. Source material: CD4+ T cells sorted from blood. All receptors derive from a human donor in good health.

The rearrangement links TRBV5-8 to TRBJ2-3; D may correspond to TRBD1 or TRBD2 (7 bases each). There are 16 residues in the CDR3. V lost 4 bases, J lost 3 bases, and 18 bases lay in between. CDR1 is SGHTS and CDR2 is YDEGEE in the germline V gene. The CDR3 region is CASSPYRGGRTDTQYF. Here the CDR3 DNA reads TGTGCCAGCAGCCCCTACAGGGGAGGGAGGACAGATACGCAGTATTTT. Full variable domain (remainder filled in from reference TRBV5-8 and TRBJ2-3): EAGVTQSPTHLIKTRGQQATLRCSPISGHTSVYWYQQALGLGLQFLLWYDEGEERNRGNFPPRFSGRQFPNYSSELNVNALELEDSALYLCASSPYRGGRTDTQYFGPGTRLTVL.

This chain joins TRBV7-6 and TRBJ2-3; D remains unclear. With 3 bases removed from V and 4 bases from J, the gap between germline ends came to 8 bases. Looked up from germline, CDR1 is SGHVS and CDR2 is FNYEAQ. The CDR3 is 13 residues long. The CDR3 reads CASSFGIADTQYF. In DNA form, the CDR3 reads TGTGCCAGCAGCTTTGGTATTGCAGATACGCAGTATTTT.

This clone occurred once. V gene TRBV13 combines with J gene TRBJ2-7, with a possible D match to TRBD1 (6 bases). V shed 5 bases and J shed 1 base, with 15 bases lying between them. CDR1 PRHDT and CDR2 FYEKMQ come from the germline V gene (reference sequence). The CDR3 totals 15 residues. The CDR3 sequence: CASSPTGRGSYEQYF. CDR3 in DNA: TGTGCCAGCAGCCCCACAGGGAGAGGGTCCTACGAGCAGTACTTC. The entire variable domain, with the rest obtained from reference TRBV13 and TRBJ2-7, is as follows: AAGVIQSPRHLIKEKRETATLKCYPIPRHDTVYWYQQGPGQDPQFLISFYEKMQSDKGSIPDRFSAQQFSDYHSELNMSSLELGDSALYFCASSPTGRGSYEQYFGPGTRLTVT.

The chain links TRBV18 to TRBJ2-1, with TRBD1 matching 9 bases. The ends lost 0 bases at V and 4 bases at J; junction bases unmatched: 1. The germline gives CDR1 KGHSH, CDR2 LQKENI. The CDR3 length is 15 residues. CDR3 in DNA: TGTGCCAGCTCACCACCGGGACAGGGTTACAATGAGCAGTTCTTC. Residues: CASSPPGQGYNEQFF. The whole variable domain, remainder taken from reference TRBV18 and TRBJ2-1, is NAGVMQNPRHLVRRRGQEARLRCSPMKGHSHVYWYRQLPEEGLKFMVYLQKENIIDESGMPKERFSAEFPKEGPSILRIQQVVRGDSAAYFCASSPPGQGYNEQFFGPGTRLTVL.

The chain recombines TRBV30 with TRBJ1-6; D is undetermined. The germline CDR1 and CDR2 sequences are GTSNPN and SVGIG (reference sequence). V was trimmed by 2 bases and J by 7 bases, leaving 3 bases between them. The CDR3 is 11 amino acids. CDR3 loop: CAWSSNSPLHF. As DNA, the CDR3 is TGTGCCTGGAGTTCCAATTCACCCCTCCACTTT.